Each of the 25 T cell receptor beta chains below was sequenced from the same sample in a study of vaccination and CD4 T cells after COVID-19. TCRdb passed the PCR reads through MiXCR, listing each CDR3 protein once. There are approximately 20,000 distinct CDR3 sequences in the sample; 50% to 75% occur only once, and roughly 1.1% lies in the top ten. Material: CD4+ T cells from blood, obtained after SARS-CoV-2 vaccination. The source of these receptors is a human donor who had recovered from COVID-19.

The V gene is TRBV2, the J gene TRBJ1-4; D remains unclear. CDR1 and CDR2 from the germline V gene are SNHLY and FYNNEI. This CDR3 is 12 amino acids long. The V gene lost 6 bases and the J gene lost 3 bases, with 5 bases spanning the gap. The CDR3 protein is CASRGANEKLFF. For the CDR3, the DNA is TGTGCCAGCAGGGGTGCTAATGAAAAACTGTTTTTT.

The chain joins TRBV4-1 to TRBJ1-5; D not certain. V lost 4 bases and J 5 bases, leaving 12 bases between the germline ends. The CDR3 consists of 14 residues. Germline CDR1 and CDR2: MGHRA and YSYEKL. The CDR3: CASSLREGDQPQHF. The CDR3 bases are TGCGCCAGCAGCCTACGAGAGGGAGATCAGCCCCAGCATTTT.

The chain has TRBV6-1 and TRBJ1-5, with TRBD1 matching 7 bases. The V gene end was trimmed by 2 bases and the J gene end by 4 bases; junction bases not matched to a gene: 11. CDR3 length: 17 residues. Looked up from germline, CDR1 is MNHNS and CDR2 is SASEGT. CDR3 sequence: CASSERIQGVGNQPQHF. As DNA, the CDR3 is TGTGCCAGCAGTGAAAGGATCCAGGGGGTGGGTAATCAGCCCCAGCATTTT.

The V gene is TRBV7-9, the J gene TRBJ2-2; 11 bases fit TRBD2. The CDR3 has 15 residues. Per the germline V gene, CDR1 is SEHNR and CDR2 is FQNEAQ (reference sequence). Trimming cost V 1 base and J 8 bases; bases outside gene matches: 3. The chain's CDR3 is CASSLGGLAEGELFF. The CDR3 DNA follows: TGTGCCAGCAGCTTAGGGGGACTAGCGGAGGGGGAGCTGTTTTTT.

Only a few counts were recorded for this clonotype. V is TRBV2 and J is TRBJ1-5; TRBD1 is a possible D gene (6 bases). V was cut by 3 bases and J by 8 bases, with 17 bases left in between. The germline V gene has CDR1 SNHLY and CDR2 FYNNEI. This CDR3 is built from 15 residues. The CDR3 sequence is CASSDPRSGVEPQHF. CDR3 in DNA: TGTGCCAGCAGTGATCCCCGGTCAGGGGTCGAGCCCCAGCATTTT.

The V call is TRBV6-5, the J call TRBJ2-7; maybe TRBD1 (6 bases). Germline assignment: CDR1 MNHEY and CDR2 SVGAGI. The CDR3 length is 15 residues. Trimming cost V 4 bases and J 5 bases, with 18 bases left between them. In DNA, the CDR3 is TGTGCCAGCAGTTCCGCCCGGGACATTTTCCACGAGCAGTACTTC. This codes for CASSSARDIFHEQYF.

The chain joins TRBV20-1 to TRBJ1-2; D is unclear. There are 10 residues in the CDR3. Between the trimmed V and J ends, which lost 3 bases and 7 bases, there was a span of 6 bases. Germline V gene data show CDR1 as DFQATT and CDR2 as SNEGSKA (reference sequence). CDR3 amino acids: CSASRSGYTF. DNA for the CDR3: TGCAGTGCTAGTCGGAGTGGCTACACCTTC.

The CDR3 protein is CASSRGLAEVSYNEQFF. The CDR3 nucleotides are TGTGCCAGCAGCAGGGGACTAGCGGAGGTATCCTACAATGAGCAGTTCTTC. The chain carries TRBV7-7 and TRBJ2-1; 11 bases fit TRBD2. Germline CDR1 and CDR2: SSHAT and FNYEAQ (reference sequence). This CDR3 contains 17 residues. After removal of 5 bases from V and 1 base from J, the junction contained 7 bases not matched to a gene.

This chain connects TRBV20-1 to TRBJ2-3; 9 nucleotides align to TRBD1. V shed 3 bases, J shed 0 bases, and the junction held 7 bases outside the gene matches. The CDR3 is 16 amino acids. CDR1 and CDR2 (germline): DFQATT, SNEGSKA (reference sequence). The DNA for the CDR3 is TGCAGTGCTAGGCGACAACAGGGGGCGAGCACAGATACGCAGTATTTT. Its translation: CSARRQQGASTDTQYF.

The chain carries TRBV19 and TRBJ2-3, with D hard to call. Germline V lookup: CDR1 LNHDA, CDR2 SQIVND (reference sequence). The CDR3 runs to 11 residues. V was cut by 5 bases and J by 5 bases, with 5 bases left in between. The DNA for the CDR3 is TGTGCCAGTAGTTCAGGAGATACGCAGTATTTT. Residues: CASSSGDTQYF.

This chain joins TRBV12-3 or TRBV12-4 and TRBJ2-7; D possibly uses TRBD1 or TRBD2 (5 bases each). V shed 6 bases and J shed 1 base, with 16 bases lying between them. The length of the CDR3 is 15 residues. The CDR3 here is CASSTNDRGSYEQYF. CDR3 nucleotides: TGTGCCAGCAGCACAAATGACAGAGGGTCCTACGAGCAGTACTTC.

V gene TRBV2 combines with J gene TRBJ2-7, with D perhaps matching TRBD2 (5 bases). The CDR3 consists of 13 residues. Between the trimmed V and J ends, which lost 7 bases and 4 bases, there was a span of 14 bases. Germline V gene sequence: CDR1 SNHLY, CDR2 FYNNEI. In nucleotides, the CDR3 is TGTGCCAGCAATGGCGGGCCCCTTTACGAGCAGTACTTC. Translated, it gives CASNGGPLYEQYF.

This clonotype was observed a handful of times. This chain connects TRBV20-1 to TRBJ1-5, with D unresolved. Looked up from germline, CDR1 is DFQATT and CDR2 is SNEGSKA (reference sequence). Trimming cost V 0 bases and J 0 bases, with 15 bases left between them. This CDR3 spans 17 amino acids. The CDR3 reads CSARDSARFSSNQPQHF. CDR3 sequence (DNA): TGCAGTGCTAGAGATAGTGCGAGGTTTTCTAGCAATCAGCCCCAGCATTTT.

There are a few counts of this clonotype. The chain links TRBV12-3 or TRBV12-4 to TRBJ1-5; the match to TRBD1 covers 7 bases. With 5 bases clipped from V and 4 bases from J, the junction kept 11 bases outside the gene matches. The CDR3 covers 16 residues. CDR3 DNA: TGTGCCAGCAGTACACAGGGGCCGCTCAAGAATCAGCCCCAGCATTTT. Protein sequence: CASSTQGPLKNQPQHF.

The chain employs TRBV20-1 and TRBJ2-1, with 7 bases that match TRBD2. Germline CDR1 is DFQATT and CDR2 is SNEGSKA (reference sequence). The CDR3 has 15 residues. V gave up 4 bases and J gave up 3 bases; unmatched junction bases: 9. For the CDR3, the DNA is TGCAGTGCTAAAGGATCCGCTAGCGGCTACAATGAGCAGTTCTTC. Its translation: CSAKGSASGYNEQFF.

The J gene is TRBJ2-3, the V gene TRBV30, with no clear D. V lost 2 bases and J lost 2, with 11 bases in between. The CDR3 runs to 14 residues. Per germline, CDR1 GTSNPN and CDR2 SVGIG (reference sequence). CDR3 nucleotide sequence: TGTGCCTGGAGTCGGAACAGCTACACAGATACGCAGTATTTT. Amino acid sequence: CAWSRNSYTDTQYF.

The sample holds a few counts of this clonotype. This rearrangement joins TRBV2 to TRBJ1-6, with no clear D. V lost 6 bases and J lost 10, with 13 bases in between. Germline V gene data show CDR1 as SNHLY and CDR2 as FYNNEI. The CDR3 has 13 amino acids. The CDR3 bases are TGTGCCAGCAGGACGGACCTTTCCTCACCCCTCCACTTT. Amino acids: CASRTDLSSPLHF.

The chain is built from TRBV20-1 and TRBJ2-7; D is unclear. The length of the CDR3 is 13 residues. Germline CDR1 reads DFQATT; CDR2 reads SNEGSKA (reference sequence). V was pared by 0 bases and J by 3 bases, with 9 bases between. The CDR3 here is CSARDLLNYEQYF. The CDR3 nucleotides are TGCAGTGCTAGAGATCTACTAAACTACGAGCAGTACTTC.

This chain joins TRBV6-2 or TRBV6-3 and TRBJ2-4; D is undetermined. The CDR3 is made up of 14 amino acids. Germline loops: CDR1 MNHEY, CDR2 SVGEGT. The ends were cut back, 7 bases at V and 0 bases at J, with 10 bases in the middle. CDR3 in DNA: TGTGCCAGCAATCGGGCGTCAGCCAAAAACATTCAGTACTTC. Amino acid sequence: CASNRASAKNIQYF.

This clonotype has only a few counts. The chain joins TRBV7-9 to TRBJ2-5; D is perhaps TRBD1 (6 bases). Trimming cost V 1 base and J 1 base, with 7 bases left between them. CDR3 size: 14 residues. Germline V gene lookup returns CDR1 SEHNR and CDR2 FQNEAQ (reference sequence). DNA of the CDR3: TGTGCCAGCAGCTTAGGACAGGTCCAAGAGACCCAGTACTTC. Its protein is CASSLGQVQETQYF. The variable domain in full, with the rest retrieved from reference TRBV7-9 and TRBJ2-5, is DTGVSQNPRHKITKRGQNVTFRCDPISEHNRLYWYRQTLGQGPEFLTYFQNEAQLEKSRLLSDRFSAERPKGSFSTLEIQRTEQGDSAMYLCASSLGQVQETQYFGPGTRLLVL.

The chain recombines TRBV18 with TRBJ2-2; D tentatively reads TRBD1 or TRBD2 (5 bases each). This CDR3 has 13 residues. Germline V CDR1 and CDR2: KGHSH, LQKENI. The V gene lost 4 bases and the J gene lost 4 bases, with 7 bases spanning the gap. The CDR3 loop reads CASSLGTTGELFF. The CDR3 DNA follows: TGTGCCAGCTCACTAGGGACCACCGGGGAGCTGTTTTTT.

The chain couples TRBV7-9 to TRBJ2-3; D unresolved. The CDR3 sequence is 11 residues long. V dropped 3 bases and J dropped 6 bases, with 4 bases sitting between them. The germline gives CDR1 SEHNR, CDR2 FQNEAQ (reference sequence). CDR3 nucleotides: TGTGCCAGCAGCTTGGATGATACGCAGTATTTT. Its protein product is CASSLDDTQYF.

The chain employs TRBV5-4 and TRBJ2-3; the D gene could be TRBD1 or TRBD2 (6 bases each). The germline gives CDR1 SGHNT, CDR2 YYREEE (reference sequence). There are 14 residues in the CDR3. V dropped 4 bases and J dropped 6 bases, with 15 bases sitting between them. The CDR3: CASSNRGHADTQYF. DNA for the CDR3: TGTGCCAGCAGCAACCGGGGGCATGCGGATACGCAGTATTTT.

This clonotype was seen a few times. J is TRBJ1-2 and V is TRBV6-1; TRBD1 might be the D (5 bases). This CDR3 region has 14 residues. The V gene lost 6 bases and the J gene lost 5 bases, with 16 bases spanning the gap. In germline, CDR1 is MNHNS, CDR2 SASEGT. Written as DNA, the CDR3 is TGTGCCAGCAGAGACCCCCAGGCAGGGTATGGCTACACCTTC. Translation gives CASRDPQAGYGYTF.

This chain connects TRBV5-4 to TRBJ2-5, with D hard to call. Deletions cut 0 bases from V and 5 bases from J, with 8 bases between. Germline V gene data show CDR1 as SGHNT and CDR2 as YYREEE (reference sequence). The CDR3 extends over 13 amino acids. CDR3 coding DNA: TGTGCCAGCAGCTTGGCATCATCGGAGACCCAGTACTTC. Encoded protein: CASSLASSETQYF.